The 27 T cell receptor beta chains presented below share a single source sample, sequenced in a study of cytomegalovirus exposure and HLA in healthy donors. Primers for the PCR totalled 60 Vbeta and 13 Jbeta. Repertoires were generated with immunoSEQ multiplex PCR, while TCRdb's copy carries only in-frame clones and drops some. The profile shows around 150,000 clones, 70% to 85% of them singletons. Sequencing was done on a sample of PBMCs. The receptors come from a male donor in good health and CMV-seronegative.

V is TRBV30 and J is TRBJ2-5; TRBD2 agrees at 10 bases. This CDR3 region has 12 residues. Germline V gene sequence: CDR1 GTSNPN, CDR2 SVGIG (reference sequence). V dropped 4 bases and J dropped 5; count of bases not matched to a gene: 1. Written as DNA, the CDR3 is TGTGCCTGGACGGGACTAGCGGAGACCCAGTACTTC. Its protein is CAWTGLAETQYF.

This chain connects TRBV27 to TRBJ1-3; tentatively, D is TRBD1 (5 bases). Looked up from germline, CDR1 is MNHEY and CDR2 is SMNVEV (reference sequence). The V end lost 1 base, the J end lost 1 base, and 11 bases lay between the germline ends. The CDR3 totals 16 residues. The CDR3 is CASSLFAGSSGNTIYF. Written as DNA, the CDR3 is TGTGCCAGCAGTTTATTCGCAGGGTCTTCTGGAAACACCATATATTTT.

CDR3 residues: CASSQEARGESYEQYF. CDR3 bases: TGCGCCAGCAGCCAAGAGGCCAGGGGTGAGTCCTACGAGCAGTACTTC. This chain uses TRBV4-3 with TRBJ2-7, with D tentatively TRBD1 (6 bases). Deletions cut 0 bases from V and 1 base from J, with 13 bases between. Germline CDR1 and CDR2: LGHNA and YSLEER. The CDR3 is 16 residues long.

This clone was detected a few times. The rearrangement joins TRBV5-6 to TRBJ2-6; no firm D call. Deletions cut 2 bases from V and 0 bases from J, with 6 bases between. CDR1 is SGHDT and CDR2 is YYEEEE in the germline V gene. The CDR3 has 15 amino acids. CDR3 region: CASSLRSSGANVLTF. CDR3 nucleotides: TGTGCCAGCAGCTTAAGGAGCTCTGGGGCCAACGTCCTGACTTTC.

The chain links TRBV5-4 to TRBJ2-3; possibly TRBD2 for D (7 bases). This CDR3 spans 14 amino acids. The V and J ends lost 2 bases and 1 base respectively, with 8 bases between them. Looked up from germline, CDR1 is SGHNT and CDR2 is YYREEE (reference sequence). The CDR3 nucleotides read TGTGCCAGCAGCTTAGGGGGGGGCACAGATACGCAGTATTTT. Protein sequence: CASSLGGGTDTQYF. The whole variable domain, remainder taken from reference TRBV5-4 and TRBJ2-3, is ETGVTQSPTHLIKTRGQQVTLRCSSQSGHNTVSWYQQALGQGPQFIFQYYREEENGRGNFPPRFSGLQFPNYSSELNVNALELDDSALYLCASSLGGGTDTQYFGPGTRLTVL.

J is TRBJ2-2 and V is TRBV5-1; D may be TRBD1 (6 bases). Germline V gene sequence: CDR1 SGHRS, CDR2 YFSETQ. This CDR3 is 15 amino acids long. V lost 4 bases and J lost 4, with 14 bases in between. The CDR3 region is CASSSYRVSTGELFF. The CDR3 region has the DNA TGCGCCAGCAGCAGCTACAGGGTTTCCACCGGGGAGCTGTTTTTT.

V is TRBV18 and J is TRBJ2-7; 7 bases agree with TRBD2. Germline-derived CDR1 and CDR2 are KGHSH and LQKENI. V lost 3 bases and J lost 3; bases outside the gene matches: 2. CDR3 size: 13 residues. The CDR3 DNA follows: TGTGCCAGCTCACCGGCGGGAGTCTACGAGCAGTACTTC. Encoded protein: CASSPAGVYEQYF.

The gene calls are TRBV5-1 and TRBJ2-7; 13 bases are shared with TRBD2. Germline CDR1 SGHRS, CDR2 YFSETQ. Unmatched junction bases numbered 7, after V lost 2 bases and J lost 5 bases. CDR3 length: 16 amino acids. The CDR3 loop reads CASSLGGTSGDHEQYF. CDR3 in DNA: TGCGCCAGCAGCTTAGGCGGGACTAGCGGGGACCACGAGCAGTACTTC.

This clone was seen once. The V gene is TRBV28, the J gene TRBJ2-7; 7 positions agree with TRBD1. With V trimmed by 6 bases and J by 2 bases, 10 bases remained unmatched. CDR1 is MDHEN, CDR2 SYDVKM, per germline. The CDR3 spans 15 residues. Here the CDR3 reads CASRFPVGQTYEQYF. In DNA, the CDR3 is TGTGCCAGCAGGTTCCCAGTGGGACAGACCTACGAGCAGTACTTC.

CDR3 DNA sequence: TGTGCCTGGTCTTCAGGACAGGGGGCTGGTGAGCAGTTCTTC. Residues: CAWSSGQGAGEQFF. The chain employs TRBV30 and TRBJ2-1; 11 positions agree with TRBD1. The germline gives CDR1 GTSNPN, CDR2 SVGIG (reference sequence). V shed 5 bases, J shed 9 bases, and the junction held 9 bases outside the gene matches. CDR3 length: 14 amino acids.

This rearrangement joins TRBV7-2 to TRBJ2-7; perhaps TRBD2 as D (5 bases). V lost 4 bases to trimming and J lost 3 bases, with 7 bases between them. Germline V gives CDR1 SGHTA, CDR2 FQGNSA. There are 12 residues in the CDR3. The DNA of the CDR3 is TGTGCCAGCAGCTCCGGGGTCTACGAGCAGTACTTC. Translated: CASSSGVYEQYF.

This clone occurred once. The chain combines TRBV28 with TRBJ2-3; possibly TRBD1 for D (6 bases). This CDR3 comprises 13 residues. Germline V gene lookup returns CDR1 MDHEN and CDR2 SYDVKM. V was shortened by 2 bases and J by 3 bases, with 6 bases between the two germline ends. CDR3 residues: CASSLQGTDTQYF. CDR3 coding DNA: TGTGCCAGCAGTTTACAGGGGACAGATACGCAGTATTTT. The variable domain in full, with the rest retrieved from reference TRBV28 and TRBJ2-3, is DVKVTQSSRYLVKRTGEKVFLECVQDMDHENMFWYRQDPGLGLRLIYFSYDVKMKEKGDIPEGYSVSREKKERFSLILESASTNQTSMYLCASSLQGTDTQYFGPGTRLTVL.

The sample holds one count of this clone. The V gene is TRBV28, the J gene TRBJ2-7, with TRBD2 identical over 7 bases. The CDR3 is made up of 13 amino acids. Losses at the gene ends were 5 bases for V and 7 bases for J; bases not matched to a gene: 8. Looked up from germline, CDR1 is MDHEN and CDR2 is SYDVKM. CDR3 sequence (DNA): TGTGCCAGCAGTCCCGGGACTACCAAAGAGCAGTACTTC. Its translation is CASSPGTTKEQYF.

Only a few counts were recorded for this clone. Germline is not matched at one junction end, which may reflect a read error. V gene TRBV18 combines with J gene TRBJ2-1; possible D gene TRBD1, 6 bases. CDR1 and CDR2 (germline): KGHSH, LQKENI. The CDR3 is 16 residues long. CDR3 coding DNA: TGTGCCAGCTCGCCACCCCGGGACACCTACGGCAATGAGCAGTTCTTC. The encoded protein is CASSPPRDTYGNEQFF. Variable domain in full (rest from reference TRBV18 and TRBJ2-1): NAGVMQNPRHLVRRRGQEARLRCSPMKGHSHVYWYRQLPEEGLKFMVYLQKENIIDESGMPKERFSAEFPKEGPSILRIQQVVRGDSAAYFCASSPPRDTYGNEQFFGPGTRLTVL.

CDR3 amino acids: CASSANNIIQGLTQPQHF. The DNA of the CDR3 is TGTGCCAGCAGTGCAAATAATATAATACAGGGTCTTACTCAGCCCCAGCATTTT. The chain links TRBV6-4 to TRBJ1-5, with D possibly matching TRBD1 (6 bases). Germline V gene lookup returns CDR1 MRHNA and CDR2 SNTAGT. V was clipped by 4 bases and J by 6 bases, with 25 bases between them. This CDR3 region has 18 residues.

The gene calls are TRBV6-5 and TRBJ2-1; tentatively, D is TRBD2 (6 bases). Germline loops: CDR1 MNHEY, CDR2 SVGAGI. Trimming took 6 bases from V and 2 from J, leaving 14 bases between them. The CDR3 has 15 amino acids. The CDR3 protein is CASRSSVGAYNEQFF. For the CDR3, the DNA is TGTGCCAGCAGGTCTAGCGTTGGTGCCTACAATGAGCAGTTCTTC.

The chain employs TRBV9 and TRBJ2-3, with 7 positions matching TRBD2. The CDR3 length is 16 residues. Germline CDR1 and CDR2: SGDLS and YYNGEE. Germline trimming cut 4 bases from V and 4 bases from J; bases unmatched to any gene: 12. The CDR3 sequence is CASSPPGAGVADTQYF. The CDR3 DNA reads as TGTGCCAGCAGCCCCCCCGGGGCGGGAGTGGCAGATACGCAGTATTTT.

The V gene is TRBV11-3, the J gene TRBJ2-3, with 9 bases identical to TRBD2. Losses at the gene ends were 5 bases for V and 6 bases for J; bases not matched to a gene: 9. This CDR3 comprises 15 residues. In germline, CDR1 is SGHNT, CDR2 YENEEA. CDR3 coding DNA: TGTGCCAGCAGCAAAGGGGCGGGAGGGCCGGATACGCAGTATTTT. This codes for CASSKGAGGPDTQYF.

The CDR3 DNA is TGTGCCAGCAGCTTAGGGTTAGGGACTACTAACAATGAGCAGTTCTTC. Translated: CASSLGLGTTNNEQFF. This sequence joins TRBV7-3 and TRBJ2-1; 7 bases agree with TRBD2. CDR3 length: 16 residues. Looked up from germline, CDR1 is SGHTA and CDR2 is FQGTGA. V gave up 2 bases and J gave up 5 bases; unmatched junction bases: 9.

Note on this clone: Other DNA sequences within the sample encode an identical CDR3. The CDR3 spells CASSITSGAYNEQFF. CDR3 DNA sequence: TGTGCCAGTAGTATAACTAGCGGGGCCTACAATGAGCAGTTCTTC. The V and J genes are TRBV19 and TRBJ2-1; 10 bases line up with TRBD2. V lost 2 bases, J lost 2 bases, and 0 bases stayed unmatched. The CDR3 has 15 residues. The germline V gene has CDR1 LNHDA and CDR2 SQIVND (reference sequence).

This clone was seen a few times. The chain joins TRBV29-1 to TRBJ2-6; D perhaps matches TRBD1 (6 bases). CDR1 is SQVTM, CDR2 ANQGSEA, per germline. The CDR3 extends over 15 amino acids. Trimming took 1 base from V and 3 from J, leaving 10 bases between them. CDR3: CSVEATGLGANVLTF. For the CDR3, the DNA is TGCAGCGTTGAAGCGACAGGACTTGGGGCCAACGTCCTGACTTTC.

The chain carries TRBV7-2 and TRBJ2-7, with 10 bases matching TRBD2. Germline assignment: CDR1 SGHTA and CDR2 FQGNSA. The ends lost 2 bases at V and 3 bases at J; junction bases unmatched: 7. The CDR3 is 16 residues long. The CDR3 nucleotides are TGTGCCAGCAGCTTATCCGCTAGCGGGAGTCTCTACGAGCAGTACTTC. Translating gives CASSLSASGSLYEQYF.

The chain joins TRBV6-6 to TRBJ2-1; maybe TRBD2 (6 bases). Trimming cost V 6 bases and J 7 bases, with 16 bases left between them. This CDR3 is 14 amino acids long. Germline CDR1 reads MNHNY; CDR2 reads SVGAGI (reference sequence). CDR3 sequence: CASSQYLGGNEQFF. DNA of the CDR3: TGTGCCAGCAGCCAATACCTTGGGGGGAATGAGCAGTTCTTC.

The CDR3 DNA reads TGTGCCAGCAGCAGGACAGGGGGCGGGAACACCGGGGAGCTGTTTTTT. This sequence encodes CASSRTGGGNTGELFF. This chain links TRBV28 with TRBJ2-2; 11 positions match TRBD1. The trim removed 6 bases at V and 1 base at J, leaving 4 bases unmatched. The CDR3 is 16 residues long. Germline V gives CDR1 MDHEN, CDR2 SYDVKM. Full variable domain (rest looked up from reference TRBV28 and TRBJ2-2): DVKVTQSSRYLVKRTGEKVFLECVQDMDHENMFWYRQDPGLGLRLIYFSYDVKMKEKGDIPEGYSVSREKKERFSLILESASTNQTSMYLCASSRTGGGNTGELFFGEGSRLTVL.

The CDR3 region has the DNA TGTGCCAGCAGTGATGCAGGGGGTCTAGAGACCCAGTACTTC. Protein sequence: CASSDAGGLETQYF. The chain combines TRBV2 with TRBJ2-5; TRBD1 aligns across 7 bases. J lost 4 bases, V lost 3 bases, and 5 bases had no gene match. Germline V lookup: CDR1 SNHLY, CDR2 FYNNEI. The CDR3 consists of 14 residues.

The chain has TRBV7-2 and TRBJ1-2; 10 bases line up with TRBD1. Germline V gene data show CDR1 as SGHTA and CDR2 as FQGNSA. The V segment lost 1 base and the J segment 6 bases; nucleotides outside the gene matches: 5. The CDR3 consists of 15 residues. For the CDR3, the DNA is TGTGCCAGCAGCTTAGATTTTGACAGGGGGCATGGCTACACCTTC. It yields the protein CASSLDFDRGHGYTF.

V and J are TRBV10-3 and TRBJ1-3; TRBD1 agrees at 8 bases. Germline trimming cut 9 bases from V and 1 base from J; bases unmatched to any gene: 2. The V gene's germline CDR1 is ENHRY and CDR2 SYGVKD. The CDR3 has 13 residues. The DNA for the CDR3 is TGTGCCATGCAGGGGGCATCTGGAAACACCATATATTTT. This translates into CAMQGASGNTIYF.